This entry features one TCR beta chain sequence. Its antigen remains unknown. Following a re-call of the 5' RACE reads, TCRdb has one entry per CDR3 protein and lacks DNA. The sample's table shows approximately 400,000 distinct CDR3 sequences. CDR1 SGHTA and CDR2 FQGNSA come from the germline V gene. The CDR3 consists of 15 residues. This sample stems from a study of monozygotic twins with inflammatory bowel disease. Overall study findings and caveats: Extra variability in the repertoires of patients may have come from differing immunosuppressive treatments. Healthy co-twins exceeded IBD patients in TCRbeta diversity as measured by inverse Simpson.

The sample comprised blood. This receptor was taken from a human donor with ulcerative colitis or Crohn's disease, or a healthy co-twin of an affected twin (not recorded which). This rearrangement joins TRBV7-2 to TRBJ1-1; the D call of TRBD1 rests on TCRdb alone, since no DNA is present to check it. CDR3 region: CASSLGDRGDTEAFF.